A selection of T cell receptor beta chains follows, all from one sample in a study of cytomegalovirus exposure and HLA in healthy donors. Sequencing used immunoSEQ multiplex PCR; TCRdb keeps in-frame clones, though not all of them. The sample shows tens of thousands of clones, about 71% of them seen only once. The sample taken for sequencing was PBMCs. All receptors derive from a woman in her fifties or sixties in good health and CMV-seropositive. The CDR3 runs from the conserved cysteine through the conserved F or W. A D gene is named only where the DNA matches it firmly. For some rows the clone size is stated as once, few or many, or as a class when expanded; others skip it.

once,TRBJ1-3,TRBV28,-,TGTGCCAGCACCTTCTCTCCAGGGGCGGGTGGAAACACCATATATTTT,CASTFSPGAGGNTIYF
few,TRBJ2-7,TRBV18,TRBD1,TGTGCCAGCTCACCCGGACAGGGGCTCTCCTACGAGCAGTACTTC,CASSPGQGLSYEQYF
-,TRBJ2-5,TRBV5-4,TRBD2,TGTGCCACCACTGGAGGGGGCGGGAGGGCCGGGGGAGAGACCCAGTACTTC,CATTGGGGRAGGETQYF
many,TRBJ1-2,TRBV7-2,TRBD1,TGTGCCAGCAGCTACGGGACAGGGACACCTAACTATGGCTACACCTTC,CASSYGTGTPNYGYTF
-,TRBJ2-2,TRBV30,-,TGTGCCTGGAGAGTTAGCGCGAACACCGGGGAGCTGTTTTTT,CAWRVSANTGELFF
once,TRBJ1-3,TRBV28,-,TGTGCCAGCAGTCCCGGACAGTCTGGAAACACCATATATTTT,CASSPGQSGNTIYF
-,TRBJ1-5,TRBV7-6,-,TGTGCCAGCAGCTTAGGGGCAGGGGCAGGAGATCAGCCCCAGCATTTT,CASSLGAGAGDQPQHF
-,TRBJ2-4,TRBV4-1,-,TGCGCCAGCAGCCAAGAAGTAACGGGTCCCCAAAACATTCAGTACTTC,CASSQEVTGPQNIQYF
-,TRBJ2-1,TRBV19,TRBD2,TGTGCCAGTACCCAAGGGTCTAGCGGGAGGGGAGGGAATGAGCAGTTCTTC,CASTQGSSGRGGNEQFF
-,TRBJ1-6,TRBV18,-,TGTGCCAGCTCACACTACAGGGTTTCCTATAATTCACCCCTCCACTTT,CASSHYRVSYNSPLHF